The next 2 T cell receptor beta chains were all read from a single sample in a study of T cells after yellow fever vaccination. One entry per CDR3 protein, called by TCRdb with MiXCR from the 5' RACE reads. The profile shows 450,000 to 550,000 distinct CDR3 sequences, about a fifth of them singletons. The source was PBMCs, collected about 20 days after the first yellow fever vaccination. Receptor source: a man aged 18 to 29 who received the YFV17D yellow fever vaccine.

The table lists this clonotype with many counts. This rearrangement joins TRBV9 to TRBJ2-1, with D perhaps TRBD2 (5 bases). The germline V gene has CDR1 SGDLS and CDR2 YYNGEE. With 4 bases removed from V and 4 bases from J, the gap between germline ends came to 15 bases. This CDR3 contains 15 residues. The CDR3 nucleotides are TGTGCCAGCAGCCCTGGGGAGCGACTATACAATGAGCAGTTCTTC. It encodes CASSPGERLYNEQFF.

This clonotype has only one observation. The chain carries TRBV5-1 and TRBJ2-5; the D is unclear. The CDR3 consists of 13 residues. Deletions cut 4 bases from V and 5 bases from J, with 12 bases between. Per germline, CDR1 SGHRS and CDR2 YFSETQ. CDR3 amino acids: CASSPMTSETQYF. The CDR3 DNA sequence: TGCGCCAGCAGCCCCATGACATCGGAGACCCAGTACTTC.